This T cell receptor beta chain is drawn from a study of T cells after yellow fever vaccination. Across the whole study: Preparation used SMART-Seq v4 Ultra Low Input for the low-cell-number fractions. Study-level findings and limits: Post-booster repertoires again held most primary-vaccination clones (96% CD4, roughly 88% CD8). Peak timing came faster in the weaker secondary response, day 5 versus 15.

This clonotype was counted at least ten times. Its antigen remains unknown. The ends were cut back, 5 bases at V and 1 base at J, with 11 bases in the middle. The CDR3 sequence is 14 residues long. CDR1 and CDR2 from the germline V gene are MNHEY and SMNVEV (reference sequence). TCRdb used MiXCR to reprocess the 5' RACE reads, holding one entry per CDR3 protein. This sample has around 300,000 distinct CDR3 sequences, with 3.5% to 5% found just once. The rearrangement links TRBV27 to TRBJ1-1; D gene ambiguous. This TCR was recovered from a man between 18 and 35 years old who received the YFV17D yellow fever vaccine. This specimen was PBMCs, taken 15 days after the yellow fever booster vaccination. CDR3 residues: CASSPSGGNTEAFF. CDR3 nucleotides: TGTGCCAGCAGTCCCTCGGGCGGGAACACTGAAGCTTTCTTT.